The present entry profiles one TCR beta chain with its context. The same CDR3 also results from other DNA sequences found in this sample. The data were obtained in a study of shared clonotypes between healthy human individuals. J was trimmed by 2 bases and V by 1 base; bases with no gene match: 0. This CDR3 spans 15 amino acids. Looked up from germline, CDR1 is MGHRA and CDR2 is YSYEKL. Naive CD8 cells lacked CD45RO, underwent positive selection for CCR7 and left out terminally differentiated effector memory CD45RA+ cells. Repertoires were generated with immunoSEQ multiplex PCR, while TCRdb's copy carries only in-frame clones and drops some. Of under 700,000 clones listed, around 96% are singletons.

The chain links TRBV4-1 to TRBJ2-7; 12 bases line up with TRBD2. The sample was naive CD8+ T cells sorted from blood. This TCR was sampled from a woman between 25 and 40 years old in good health. CDR3 in amino acids: CASSQGTSGTYEQYF. CDR3 sequence (DNA): TGCGCCAGCAGCCAAGGGACTAGCGGGACCTACGAGCAGTACTTC.